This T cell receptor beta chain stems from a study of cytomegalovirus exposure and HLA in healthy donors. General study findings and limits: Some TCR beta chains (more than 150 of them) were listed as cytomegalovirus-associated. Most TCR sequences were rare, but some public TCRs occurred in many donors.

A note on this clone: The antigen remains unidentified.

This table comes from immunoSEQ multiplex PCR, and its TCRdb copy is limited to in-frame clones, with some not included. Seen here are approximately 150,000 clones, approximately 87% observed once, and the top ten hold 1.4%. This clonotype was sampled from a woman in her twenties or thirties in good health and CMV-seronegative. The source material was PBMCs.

This chain's CDR3 is CASSSQSGTSGGAAEQFF. The CDR3 DNA follows: TGCGCCAGCAGCTCACAATCCGGGACTAGCGGGGGGGCGGCTGAGCAGTTCTTC. The rearrangement joins TRBV5-1 to TRBJ2-1; 16 bases are a match to TRBD2. Germline-derived CDR1 and CDR2 are SGHRS and YFSETQ. The CDR3 extends over 18 amino acids. With 3 bases clipped from V and 9 bases from J, the junction kept 12 bases outside the gene matches.